Each of the 6 T cell receptor beta chains below was sequenced from the same sample in a study of T cells in Graves' hyperthyroidism and ophthalmopathy. Amplified TCR beta CDR3 regions came from RNA transcripts. The primer set for the first-round RT-PCR of the TCR CDR3 was HTBI. TCRdb reanalysed the multiplex PCR reads using MiXCR and keeps one entry per CDR3 protein. Among around 340,000 distinct CDR3 sequences listed, 18% were seen once. Sequenced material: blood. These receptors all stem from a woman aged 45-59 years with Graves' hyperthyroidism.

Ten or more counts support this clonotype. This rearrangement joins TRBV6-1 to TRBJ2-7; 10 nucleotides agree with TRBD1. Losses at the gene ends were 8 bases for V and 3 bases for J; bases not matched to a gene: 7. Germline V gene lookup returns CDR1 MNHNS and CDR2 SASEGT. The CDR3 extends over 14 amino acids. Here the CDR3 reads CASYDRGPSYEQYF. The CDR3, as DNA: TGTGCCAGCTACGACAGGGGGCCAAGCTACGAGCAGTACTTC.

Only a few counts were recorded for this clonotype. The chain has TRBV5-1 and TRBJ2-3; D call uncertain. V gave up 4 bases and J gave up 1 base, with 16 bases separating them. This CDR3 has 16 amino acids. Germline lookup yields CDR1 SGHRS and CDR2 YFSETQ. The CDR3 spells CASSPGAAVGTDTQYF. CDR3 in DNA: TGCGCCAGCAGCCCCGGCGCGGCGGTTGGCACAGATACGCAGTATTTT.

Ten or more counts support this clonotype. This chain connects TRBV12-3 or TRBV12-4 to TRBJ1-1; perhaps TRBD1 as D (5 bases). This CDR3 is built from 14 residues. V lost 4 bases, J lost 3 bases, and 12 bases lay in between. Here the CDR3 reads CASSSGEEDTEAFF. CDR3 nucleotide sequence: TGTGCCAGCAGTTCGGGGGAGGAGGACACTGAAGCTTTCTTT.

The chain couples TRBV19 to TRBJ1-4, with 9 bases fitting TRBD1. V dropped 6 bases and J dropped 1; count of bases not matched to a gene: 3. Germline V gene sequence: CDR1 LNHDA, CDR2 SQIVND (reference sequence). The CDR3 has 15 amino acids. In nucleotides, the CDR3 is TGTGCCAGTAGGGACAGGGGTGGAACTAATGAAAAACTGTTTTTT. As protein: CASRDRGGTNEKLFF.

The rearrangement uses TRBV4-2 and TRBJ2-1; 8 bases match TRBD2. From germline, CDR1 is LGHNA and CDR2 YNFKEQ. Unmatched junction bases numbered 5, after V lost 1 base and J lost 3 bases. The CDR3 is made up of 16 amino acids. The CDR3 DNA follows: TGTGCCAGCAGCCAAGGGCACGCGGGAGGCTACAATGAGCAGTTCTTC. Its protein product is CASSQGHAGGYNEQFF.

Worth noting for this clonotype: This may come from a read error, since a much larger clone is one base off. The chain recombines TRBV7-9 with TRBJ2-1; D ambiguous. With 4 bases removed from V and 0 bases from J, the gap between germline ends came to 13 bases. The CDR3 has 16 residues. Germline V CDR1 and CDR2: SEHNR, FQNEAQ (reference sequence). Here the CDR3 reads CASSSRRTGSYNEQFF. CDR3 nucleotide sequence: TGTGCCAGCAGCTCCAGGCGTACCGGCTCCTACAATGAGCAGTTCTTC.